Each of the 2 T cell receptor beta chains below was sequenced from the same sample in a study of neoadjuvant anti-PD-1 for oral cavity cancer. Clones were sequenced by immunoSEQ multiplex PCR, and TCRdb holds only the in-frame ones, with some missing. The sample lists 55,000 to 80,000 clones; less than 90% were seen once. Noted time point: after neoadjuvant nivolumab, at surgical resection. Source: PBMCs, taken after nivolumab (anti-PD-1) treatment. The receptors here all came from a person aged 35-79 years with oral cavity squamous cell carcinoma.

The genes are TRBV5-1 and TRBJ2-7, with unresolved D. The CDR3 covers 11 residues. The ends were cut back, 2 bases at V and 3 bases at J, with 3 bases in the middle. In germline, CDR1 is SGHRS, CDR2 YFSETQ. CDR3 DNA: TGCGCCAGCAGCTTTTTCTACGAGCAGTACTTC. The encoded protein is CASSFFYEQYF.

The chain employs TRBV5-1 and TRBJ2-2, with no clear D. The CDR3 spans 12 residues. V dropped 7 bases and J dropped 5 bases, with 9 bases sitting between them. Germline loops: CDR1 SGHRS, CDR2 YFSETQ. The CDR3 sequence: CASFKGTGELFF. Here the CDR3 DNA reads TGCGCCAGCTTTAAAGGTACCGGGGAGCTGTTTTTT.